The 7 T cell receptor beta chains given below trace back to one sample, sequenced in a study of T cells in Graves' hyperthyroidism and ophthalmopathy. The TCR beta CDR3 regions underwent amplification using RNA transcripts as the source. Researchers ran a first-round RT-PCR on the TCR CDR3 using the HTBI primer set. One entry per CDR3 protein results from TCRdb running MiXCR on the multiplex PCR reads. Of 300,000 to 450,000 distinct CDR3 sequences in the sample, 13% to 15% were seen once. The material sequenced was blood. These receptors were obtained from a woman in her twenties or thirties with Graves' ophthalmopathy.

This clonotype has at least ten counts. This chain links TRBV6-1 with TRBJ1-5; no definite D call. The CDR3 is 13 amino acids. V was pared by 5 bases and J by 2 bases, with 7 bases between. The germline CDR1 and CDR2 sequences are MNHNS and SASEGT. As DNA, the CDR3 is TGTGCCAGCAGTAATTGGGGCAATCAGCCCCAGCATTTT. This translates into CASSNWGNQPQHF.

The chain uses TRBV19 and TRBJ1-4; TRBD1 matches 7 bases. The junction had 9 bases not matched to a gene; V was cut back by 7 bases and J by 7 bases. Germline V lookup: CDR1 LNHDA, CDR2 SQIVND (reference sequence). The CDR3 length is 14 residues. The CDR3 sequence: CASTQQGSREKLFF. The CDR3 nucleotides are TGTGCCAGTACCCAACAGGGGAGTCGTGAAAAACTGTTTTTT. Using reference TRBV19 and TRBJ1-4 for the parts outside the CDR3, the full variable domain is DGGITQSPKYLFRKEGQNVTLSCEQNLNHDAMYWYRQDPGQGLRLIYYSQIVNDFQKGDIAEGYSVSREKKESFPLTVTSAQKNPTAFYLCASTQQGSREKLFFGSGTQLSVL.

In this sample, this clonotype turned up many times. The rearrangement links TRBV7-2 to TRBJ2-3; possible D gene TRBD1, 6 bases. Trimming took 7 bases from V and 5 from J, leaving 13 bases between them. CDR1 SGHTA and CDR2 FQGNSA come from the germline V gene. CDR3 size: 13 residues. DNA of the CDR3: TGTGCCAGCATGAACCGAGGGGGAGATACGCAGTATTTT. Protein product: CASMNRGGDTQYF.

This sequence joins TRBV5-4 and TRBJ2-6; 10 positions match TRBD1. Per germline, CDR1 SGHNT and CDR2 YYREEE (reference sequence). Germline trimming cut 2 bases from V and 2 bases from J; bases unmatched to any gene: 4. This CDR3 contains 17 residues. CDR3 bases: TGTGCCAGCAGCTTCCGGGACAGGGGCCCTGGGGCCAACGTCCTGACTTTC. Protein sequence: CASSFRDRGPGANVLTF.

This clonotype has more than one count but fewer than ten. The chain has TRBV20-1 and TRBJ2-1; possible D gene TRBD2, 5 bases. Per germline, CDR1 DFQATT and CDR2 SNEGSKA (reference sequence). The CDR3 is 10 residues long. V lost 3 bases to trimming and J lost 9 bases, with 6 bases between them. Written as DNA, the CDR3 is TGCAGTGCTAGGGGAGTTGAGCAGTTCTTC. Translating gives CSARGVEQFF.

This clonotype was found many times. This rearrangement joins TRBV12-3 or TRBV12-4 to TRBJ2-1; 9 bases are shared with TRBD1. The ends lost 5 bases at V and 6 bases at J; junction bases unmatched: 5. This CDR3 comprises 14 residues. CDR3 nucleotides: TGTGCCAGCAGTCCCCGGGACAGGGTCAATGAGCAGTTCTTC. This encodes CASSPRDRVNEQFF.

On this clonotype: One junction end disagrees with the germline gene, perhaps due to a read error. As DNA, the CDR3 is TGTGCCAGCAGTAAAACAGAGGGCTACGGGGCCGACGTCCTGACTTTC. It specifies CASSKTEGYGADVLTF. V gene TRBV6-2 or TRBV6-3 combines with J gene TRBJ2-6, with D perhaps given as TRBD1 or TRBD2 (5 bases each). The CDR3 loop spans 16 amino acids. Per the germline V gene, CDR1 is MNHEY and CDR2 is SVGEGT.